This TCR beta chain was identified during a study of shared clonotypes between healthy human individuals. Study-level information: Three men and a couple of women, aged 18 to 49, were donors.

Method: immunoSEQ multiplex PCR; TCRdb's copy keeps in-frame clones and lacks some. This sample has 950,000 to 1,300,000 clones; roughly 70% occur once, and the top ten carry about 1.5%. Sequences were obtained from memory CD4+ T cells sorted from blood. The subset is: CD45RA-negative fraction. This TCR derives from a man younger than 35 in good health.

The DNA of the CDR3 is TGTGCCAGCAGCGTAGGGCAGCGGGGTAACACCGGGGAGCTGTTTTTT. It codes for CASSVGQRGNTGELFF. The chain combines TRBV9 with TRBJ2-2, with 7 bases identical to TRBD2. The CDR3 has 16 residues. The J segment lost 2 bases and the V segment lost 0 bases, leaving 4 bases of the junction unmatched. The germline CDR1 and CDR2 sequences are SGDLS and YYNGEE.